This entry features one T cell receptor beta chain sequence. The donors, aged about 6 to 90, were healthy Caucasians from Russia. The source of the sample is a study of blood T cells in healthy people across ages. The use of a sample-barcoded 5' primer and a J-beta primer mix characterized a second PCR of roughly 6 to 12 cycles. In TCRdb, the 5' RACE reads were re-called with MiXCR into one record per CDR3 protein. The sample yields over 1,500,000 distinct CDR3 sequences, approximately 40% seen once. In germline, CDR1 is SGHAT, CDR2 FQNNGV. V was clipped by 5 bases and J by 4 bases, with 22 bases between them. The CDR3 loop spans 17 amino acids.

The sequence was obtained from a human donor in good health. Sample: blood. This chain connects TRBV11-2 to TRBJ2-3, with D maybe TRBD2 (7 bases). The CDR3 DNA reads TGTGCCAGCAGCCCCACACGGGGGGCCGGGGAGGCAGATACGCAGTATTTT. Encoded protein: CASSPTRGAGEADTQYF.